These 20 T cell receptor beta chains originate from one sample sequenced in a study of control samples from healthy donors and cancer patients. TCRdb's table, derived via immunoSEQ multiplex PCR, lists solely in-frame clones and lacks some. The sample shows about 63,000 clones, around 87% of them seen only once. Material for sequencing was PBMCs. Source of these receptors: a woman aged 55-69 years with lung cancer.

With respect to this clone: The junction differs from germline at one of its ends, possibly a read error. J is TRBJ2-7 and V is TRBV18; D may be TRBD1 (6 bases). The CDR3 is 12 amino acids. CDR1 and CDR2 (germline): KGHSH, LQKENI. CDR3 nucleotides: TGTGCCGGCTCACCAAGGACAGATGAGCAGTACTTC. Protein: CAGSPRTDEQYF. The full variable domain, in which reference TRBV18 and TRBJ2-7 provide the parts outside the CDR3, is NAGVMQNPRHLVRRRGQEARLRCSPMKGHSHVYWYRQLPEEGLKFMVYLQKENIIDESGMPKERFSAEFPKEGPSILRIQQVVRGDSAAYFCAGSPRTDEQYFGPGTRLTVT.

The rearrangement joins TRBV7-8 to TRBJ2-2; D remains unclear. The germline V gene has CDR1 SGHVS and CDR2 FQNEAQ. Trimming took 1 base from V and 3 from J, leaving 12 bases between them. This CDR3 contains 16 residues. In DNA form, the CDR3 reads TGTGCCAGCAGCTTAGTGGTTGCCTCAGACACCGGGGAGCTGTTTTTT. Its translation is CASSLVVASDTGELFF.

The chain carries TRBV5-1 and TRBJ1-1; D gene uncertain. Trimming removed 4 bases from V and 0 bases from J, with 10 bases in between. Germline assignment: CDR1 SGHRS and CDR2 YFSETQ. This CDR3 is 14 amino acids long. The CDR3 bases are TGCGCCAGCAGCGCGGATCTCCTGAACACTGAAGCTTTCTTT. It is translated as CASSADLLNTEAFF.

J is TRBJ1-2 and V is TRBV2, with 8 bases aligning to TRBD1. CDR3 length: 14 amino acids. Unmatched junction bases numbered 10, after V lost 5 bases and J lost 8 bases. Per germline, CDR1 SNHLY and CDR2 FYNNEI. The CDR3: CASSPGQGRFGYTF. The CDR3 DNA follows: TGTGCCAGCAGTCCTGGACAGGGTAGGTTCGGCTACACCTTC.

CDR3 loop: CASSWVLGNTIYF. The DNA for the CDR3 is TGTGCCAGCAGCTGGGTTCTAGGAAACACCATATATTTT. The chain is built from TRBV5-5 and TRBJ1-3; D is unresolved. Per germline, CDR1 SGHKS and CDR2 YYEKEE (reference sequence). The CDR3 length is 13 residues. The V end was cut by 3 bases, the J end by 4 bases, with 8 bases between.

The chain combines TRBV20-1 with TRBJ1-1; 10 bases agree with TRBD1. There are 17 residues in the CDR3. CDR1 DFQATT and CDR2 SNEGSKA come from the germline V gene (reference sequence). Trimming cost V 3 bases and J 1 base; bases outside gene matches: 11. The CDR3 region has the DNA TGCAGTGCTAGTGGGACAGGGGCCACTCCTAAGAACACTGAAGCTTTCTTT. Translated: CSASGTGATPKNTEAFF.

J is TRBJ2-4 and V is TRBV7-9, with D perhaps matching TRBD1 (6 bases). The CDR3 runs to 18 residues. Deletions cut 3 bases from V and 0 bases from J, with 18 bases between. Germline V lookup: CDR1 SEHNR, CDR2 FQNEAQ (reference sequence). The CDR3 DNA is TGTGCCAGCAGCTTTGAACCCCTTGGACAGATAGCCAAAAACATTCAGTACTTC. It specifies CASSFEPLGQIAKNIQYF.

The chain has TRBV5-1 and TRBJ2-1; TRBD2 matches 14 bases. V lost 0 bases to trimming and J lost 1 base; unmatched junction nucleotides: 0. CDR1 and CDR2 (germline): SGHRS, YFSETQ. The CDR3 totals 17 residues. CDR3 sequence reads: CASSLGLAGGSYNEQFF. In DNA form, the CDR3 reads TGCGCCAGCAGCTTGGGACTAGCGGGAGGGTCCTACAATGAGCAGTTCTTC.

This clone was counted once. The chain uses TRBV12-5 and TRBJ2-1, with 7 bases fitting TRBD2. Germline values: CDR1 LGHNT, CDR2 FRNRAP. J was trimmed by 6 bases and V by 7 bases; bases with no gene match: 6. This CDR3 is built from 13 residues. The CDR3 reads CASAPTSFNEQFF. The CDR3 DNA reads as TGTGCTAGTGCCCCGACTAGCTTCAATGAGCAGTTCTTC.

The count of this clone is one. This chain uses TRBV27 with TRBJ1-6; D ambiguous. V was cut by 0 bases and J by 8 bases, with 8 bases left in between. This CDR3 has 14 amino acids. Germline lookup yields CDR1 MNHEY and CDR2 SMNVEV (reference sequence). CDR3 bases: TGTGCCAGCAGTTTATCGTACTCAGATTCACCCCTCCACTTT. It is translated as CASSLSYSDSPLHF.

CDR3 coding DNA: TGTGCCAGCAGAGATATACAGGGGGCGAGCAATCAGCCCCAGCATTTT. Protein product: CASRDIQGASNQPQHF. The V and J genes are TRBV6-6 and TRBJ1-5; 9 bases map to TRBD1. V lost 6 bases, J lost 1 base, and 7 bases stayed unmatched. The CDR3 runs to 16 residues. CDR1 and CDR2 from the germline V gene are MNHNY and SVGAGI (reference sequence).

The V gene is TRBV28, the J gene TRBJ2-7, with no clear D. The CDR3 consists of 12 residues. From germline, CDR1 is MDHEN and CDR2 SYDVKM. V was clipped by 5 bases and J by 4 bases, with 9 bases between them. In nucleotides, the CDR3 is TGTGCCAGCAGTGCCGGGCTATACGAGCAGTACTTC. This sequence encodes CASSAGLYEQYF.

This clone was picked up one time. V usage is TRBV9 and J usage is TRBJ2-1; 9 bases are a match to TRBD2. The CDR3 consists of 16 residues. Germline V gene data show CDR1 as SGDLS and CDR2 as YYNGEE. The V and J ends lost 3 bases and 6 bases, in that order; junction bases with no gene match: 10. The CDR3 region is CASSDGGGAELNEQFF. The DNA for the CDR3 is TGTGCCAGCAGCGATGGCGGGGGGGCCGAACTCAATGAGCAGTTCTTC.

This chain links TRBV28 with TRBJ2-7; a weak D match, TRBD2 (5 bases). CDR3 length: 14 residues. V lost 7 bases, J lost 2 bases, and 15 bases lay in between. Per germline, CDR1 MDHEN and CDR2 SYDVKM. CDR3 loop: CASTQPGRTYEQYF. CDR3 DNA sequence: TGTGCCAGCACTCAACCGGGGAGAACCTACGAGCAGTACTTC.

V gene TRBV9 combines with J gene TRBJ2-5; D might be TRBD1 (6 bases). This CDR3 contains 15 residues. Per the germline V gene, CDR1 is SGDLS and CDR2 is YYNGEE. V was cut by 1 base and J by 1 base, with 11 bases left in between. CDR3 residues: CASSVWDTGQETQYF. In DNA form, the CDR3 reads TGTGCCAGCAGCGTATGGGACACAGGCCAAGAGACCCAGTACTTC. Full variable domain (outside the CDR3, taken from reference TRBV9 and TRBJ2-5): DSGVTQTPKHLITATGQRVTLRCSPRSGDLSVYWYQQSLDQGLQFLIQYYNGEERAKGNILERFSAQQFPDLHSELNLSSLELGDSALYFCASSVWDTGQETQYFGPGTRLLVL.

This chain links TRBV30 with TRBJ2-7; D is perhaps TRBD1 (5 bases). Deletions cut 0 bases from V and 2 bases from J, with 8 bases between. Germline values: CDR1 GTSNPN, CDR2 SVGIG (reference sequence). The CDR3 is 13 residues long. Here the CDR3 DNA reads TGTGCCTGGAGTGTACGCAGGGCCTACGAGCAGTACTTC. Protein sequence: CAWSVRRAYEQYF.

This sequence joins TRBV18 and TRBJ2-2; D is uncertain. V gave up 2 bases and J gave up 3 bases, with 1 base separating them. Germline lookup yields CDR1 KGHSH and CDR2 LQKENI. The CDR3 contains 12 residues. The CDR3 loop reads CASSPYTGELFF. CDR3 coding DNA: TGTGCCAGCTCACCATACACCGGGGAGCTGTTTTTT.

This chain joins TRBV7-3 and TRBJ2-2, with D uncertain. Germline CDR1 reads SGHTA; CDR2 reads FQGTGA. The CDR3 contains 15 residues. V was cut by 1 base and J by 2 bases, with 8 bases left in between. The CDR3 DNA reads TGTGCCAGCAGCTTAAGGGCAGGAAACACCGGGGAGCTGTTTTTT. Amino acids: CASSLRAGNTGELFF.

The V call is TRBV19, the J call TRBJ1-2, with D possibly being TRBD1 (5 bases). CDR1 and CDR2 (germline): LNHDA, SQIVND (reference sequence). Trimming stripped 2 bases from V and 3 bases from J, with 19 bases between. CDR3 size: 17 residues. CDR3 bases: TGTGCCAGTAGTATACGGGGATCAGGGATCGCGGACTATGGCTACACCTTC. As protein: CASSIRGSGIADYGYTF.

The chain uses TRBV3-1 (or the pseudogene TRBV3-2) and TRBJ1-1; maybe TRBD1 (6 bases). CDR1 and CDR2 from the germline V gene are LGHDT and YNNKEL (reference sequence). V was clipped by 5 bases and J by 6 bases, with 19 bases between them. The CDR3 totals 15 residues. DNA for the CDR3: TGTGCCAGCAGCTACCTCAGGGGTGGTGTCTCTGAAGCTTTCTTT. Amino acid sequence: CASSYLRGGVSEAFF.